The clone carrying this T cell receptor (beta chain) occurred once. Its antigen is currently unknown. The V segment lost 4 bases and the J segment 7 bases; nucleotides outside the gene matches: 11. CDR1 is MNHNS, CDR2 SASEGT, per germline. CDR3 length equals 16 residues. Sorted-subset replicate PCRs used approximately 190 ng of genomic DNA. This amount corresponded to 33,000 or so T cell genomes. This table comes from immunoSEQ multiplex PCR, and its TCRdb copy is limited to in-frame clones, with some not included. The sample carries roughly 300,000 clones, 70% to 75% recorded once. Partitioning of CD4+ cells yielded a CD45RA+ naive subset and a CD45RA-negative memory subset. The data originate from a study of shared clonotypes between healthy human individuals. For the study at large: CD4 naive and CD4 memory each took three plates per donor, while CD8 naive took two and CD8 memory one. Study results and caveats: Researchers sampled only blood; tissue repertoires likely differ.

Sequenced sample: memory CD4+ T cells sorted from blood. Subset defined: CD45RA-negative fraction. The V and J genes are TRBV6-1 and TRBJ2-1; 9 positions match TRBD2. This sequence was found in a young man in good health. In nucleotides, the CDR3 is TGTGCCAGCAGTGCAAGGCGGGAGGGTGGTTTAAATGAGCAGTTCTTC. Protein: CASSARREGGLNEQFF.